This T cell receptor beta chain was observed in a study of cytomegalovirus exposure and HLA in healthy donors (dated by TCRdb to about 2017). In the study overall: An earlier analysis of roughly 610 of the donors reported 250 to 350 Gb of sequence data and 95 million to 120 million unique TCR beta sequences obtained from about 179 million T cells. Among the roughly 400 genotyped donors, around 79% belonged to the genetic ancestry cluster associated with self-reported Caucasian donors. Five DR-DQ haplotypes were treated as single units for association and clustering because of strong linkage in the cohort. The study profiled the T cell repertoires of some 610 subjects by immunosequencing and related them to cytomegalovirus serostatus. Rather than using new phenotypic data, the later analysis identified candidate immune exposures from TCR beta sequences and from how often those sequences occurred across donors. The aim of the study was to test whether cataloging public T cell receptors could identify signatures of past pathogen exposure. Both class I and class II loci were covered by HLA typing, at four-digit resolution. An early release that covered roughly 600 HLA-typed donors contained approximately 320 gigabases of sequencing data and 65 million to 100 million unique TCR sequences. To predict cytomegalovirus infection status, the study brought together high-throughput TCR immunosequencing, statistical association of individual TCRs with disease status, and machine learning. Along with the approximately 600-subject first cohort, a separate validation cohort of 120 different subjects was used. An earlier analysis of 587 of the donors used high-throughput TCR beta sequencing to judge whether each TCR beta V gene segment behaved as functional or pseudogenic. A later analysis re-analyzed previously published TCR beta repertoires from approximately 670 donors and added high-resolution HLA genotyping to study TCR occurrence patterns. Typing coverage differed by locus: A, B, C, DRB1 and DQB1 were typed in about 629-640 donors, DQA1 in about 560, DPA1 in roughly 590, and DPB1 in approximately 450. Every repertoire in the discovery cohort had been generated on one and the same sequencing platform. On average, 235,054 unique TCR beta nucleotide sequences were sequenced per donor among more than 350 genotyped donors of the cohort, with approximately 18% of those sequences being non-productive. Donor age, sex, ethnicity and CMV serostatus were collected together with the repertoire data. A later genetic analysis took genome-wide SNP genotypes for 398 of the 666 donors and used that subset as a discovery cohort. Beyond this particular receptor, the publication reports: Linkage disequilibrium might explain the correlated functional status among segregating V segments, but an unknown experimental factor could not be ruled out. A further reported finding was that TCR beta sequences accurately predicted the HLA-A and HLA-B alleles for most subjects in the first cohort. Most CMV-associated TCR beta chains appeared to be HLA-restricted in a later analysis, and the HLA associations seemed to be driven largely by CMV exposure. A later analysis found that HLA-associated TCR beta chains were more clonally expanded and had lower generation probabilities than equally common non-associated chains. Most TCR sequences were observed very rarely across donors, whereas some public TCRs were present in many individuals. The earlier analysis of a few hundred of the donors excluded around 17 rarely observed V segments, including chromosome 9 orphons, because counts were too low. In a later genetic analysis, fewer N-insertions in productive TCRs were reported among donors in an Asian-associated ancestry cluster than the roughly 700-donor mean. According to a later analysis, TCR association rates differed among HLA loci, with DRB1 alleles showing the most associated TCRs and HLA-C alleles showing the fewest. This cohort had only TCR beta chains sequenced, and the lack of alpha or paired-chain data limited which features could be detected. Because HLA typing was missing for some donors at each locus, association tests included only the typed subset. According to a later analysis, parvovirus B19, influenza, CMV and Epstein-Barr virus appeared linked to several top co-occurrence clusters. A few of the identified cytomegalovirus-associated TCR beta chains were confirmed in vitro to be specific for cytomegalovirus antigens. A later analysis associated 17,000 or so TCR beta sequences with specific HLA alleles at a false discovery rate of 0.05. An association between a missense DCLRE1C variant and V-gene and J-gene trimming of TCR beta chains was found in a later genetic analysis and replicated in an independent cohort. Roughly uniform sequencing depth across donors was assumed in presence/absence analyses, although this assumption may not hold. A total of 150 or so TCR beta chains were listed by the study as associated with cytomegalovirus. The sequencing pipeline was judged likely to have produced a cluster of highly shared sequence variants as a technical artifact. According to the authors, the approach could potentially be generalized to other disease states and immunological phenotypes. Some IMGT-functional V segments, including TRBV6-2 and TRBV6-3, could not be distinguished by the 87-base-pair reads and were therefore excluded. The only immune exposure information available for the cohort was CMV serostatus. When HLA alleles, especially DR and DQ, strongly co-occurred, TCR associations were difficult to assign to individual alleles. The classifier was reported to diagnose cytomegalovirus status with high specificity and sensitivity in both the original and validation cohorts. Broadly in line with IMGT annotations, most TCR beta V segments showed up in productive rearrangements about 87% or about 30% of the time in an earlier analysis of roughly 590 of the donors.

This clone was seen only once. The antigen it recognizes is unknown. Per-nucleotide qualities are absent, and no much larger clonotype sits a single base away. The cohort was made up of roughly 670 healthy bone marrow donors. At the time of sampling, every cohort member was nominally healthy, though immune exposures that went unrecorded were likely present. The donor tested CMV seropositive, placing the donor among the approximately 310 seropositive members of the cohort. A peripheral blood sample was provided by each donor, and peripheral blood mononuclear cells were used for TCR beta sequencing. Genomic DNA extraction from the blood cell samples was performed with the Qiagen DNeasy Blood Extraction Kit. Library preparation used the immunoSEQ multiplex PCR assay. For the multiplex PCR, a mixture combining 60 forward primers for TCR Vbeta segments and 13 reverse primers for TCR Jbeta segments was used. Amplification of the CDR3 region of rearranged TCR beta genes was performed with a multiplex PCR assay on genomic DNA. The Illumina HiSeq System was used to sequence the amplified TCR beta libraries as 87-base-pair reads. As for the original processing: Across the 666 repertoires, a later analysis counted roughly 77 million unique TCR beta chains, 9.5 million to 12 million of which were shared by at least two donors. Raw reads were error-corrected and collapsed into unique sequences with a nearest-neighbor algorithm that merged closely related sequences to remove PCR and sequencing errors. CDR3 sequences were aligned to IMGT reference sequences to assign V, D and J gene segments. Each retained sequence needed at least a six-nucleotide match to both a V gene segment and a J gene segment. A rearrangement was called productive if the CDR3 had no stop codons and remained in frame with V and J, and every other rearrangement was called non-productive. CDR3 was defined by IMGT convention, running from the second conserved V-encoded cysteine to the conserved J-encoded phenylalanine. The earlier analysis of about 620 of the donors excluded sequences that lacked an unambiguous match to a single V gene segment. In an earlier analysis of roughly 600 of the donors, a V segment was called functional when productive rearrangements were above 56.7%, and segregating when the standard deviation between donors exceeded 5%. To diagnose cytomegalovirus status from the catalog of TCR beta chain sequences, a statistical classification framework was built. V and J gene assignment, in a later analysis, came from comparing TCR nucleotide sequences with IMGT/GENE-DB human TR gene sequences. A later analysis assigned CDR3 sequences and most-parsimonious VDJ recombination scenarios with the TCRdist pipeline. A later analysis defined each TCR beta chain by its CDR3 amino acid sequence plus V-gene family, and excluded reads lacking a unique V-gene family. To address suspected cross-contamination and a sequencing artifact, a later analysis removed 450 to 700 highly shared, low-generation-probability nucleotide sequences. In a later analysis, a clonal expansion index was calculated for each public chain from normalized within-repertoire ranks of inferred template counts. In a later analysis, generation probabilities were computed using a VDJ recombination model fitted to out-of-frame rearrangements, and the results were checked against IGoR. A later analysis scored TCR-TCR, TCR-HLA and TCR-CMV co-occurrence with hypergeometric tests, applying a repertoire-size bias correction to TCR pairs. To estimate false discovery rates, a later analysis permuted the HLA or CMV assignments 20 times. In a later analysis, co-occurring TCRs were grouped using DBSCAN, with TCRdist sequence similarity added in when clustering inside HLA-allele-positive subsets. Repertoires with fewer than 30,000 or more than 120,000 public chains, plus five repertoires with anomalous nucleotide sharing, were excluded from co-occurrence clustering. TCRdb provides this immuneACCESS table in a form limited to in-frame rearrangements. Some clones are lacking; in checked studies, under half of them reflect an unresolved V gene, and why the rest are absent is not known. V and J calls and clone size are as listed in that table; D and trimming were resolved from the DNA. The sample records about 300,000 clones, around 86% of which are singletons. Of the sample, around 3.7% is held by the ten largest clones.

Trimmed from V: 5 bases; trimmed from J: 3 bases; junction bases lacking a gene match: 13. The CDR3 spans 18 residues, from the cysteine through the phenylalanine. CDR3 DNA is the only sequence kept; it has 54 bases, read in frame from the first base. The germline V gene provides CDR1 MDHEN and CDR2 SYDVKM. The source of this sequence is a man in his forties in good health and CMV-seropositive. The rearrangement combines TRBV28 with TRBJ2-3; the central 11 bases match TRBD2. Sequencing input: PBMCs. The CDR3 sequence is CASSPPTPGLAVTDTQYF. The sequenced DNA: TGTGCCAGCAGTCCCCCAACTCCGGGACTAGCGGTAACAGATACGCAGTATTTT.